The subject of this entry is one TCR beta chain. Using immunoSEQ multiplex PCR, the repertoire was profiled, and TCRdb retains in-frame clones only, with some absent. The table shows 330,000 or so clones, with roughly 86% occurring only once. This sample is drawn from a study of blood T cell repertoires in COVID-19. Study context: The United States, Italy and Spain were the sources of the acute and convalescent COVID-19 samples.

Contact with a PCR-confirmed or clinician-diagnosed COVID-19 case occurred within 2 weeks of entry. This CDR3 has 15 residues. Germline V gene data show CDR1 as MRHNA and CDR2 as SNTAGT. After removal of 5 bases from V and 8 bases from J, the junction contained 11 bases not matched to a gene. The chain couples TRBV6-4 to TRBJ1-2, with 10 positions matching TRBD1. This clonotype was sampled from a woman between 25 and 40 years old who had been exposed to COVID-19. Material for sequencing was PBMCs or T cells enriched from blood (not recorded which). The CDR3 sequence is CASSRQGANSGGYTF. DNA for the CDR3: TGTGCCAGCAGTCGACAGGGGGCGAATTCAGGGGGCTACACCTTC.